Sequencing of this TCR beta chain was carried out in a study of tumor and adjacent non-tumor tissue in lung cancer. Study context: Patients comprised 12 adenocarcinoma, a couple of squamous cell carcinoma and 1 small cell lung cancer.

TCRbeta libraries were built with three rounds of nested PCR, modified from ARM-PCR. TCRdb independently ran MiXCR on the multiplex PCR reads; one entry per CDR3 protein. The sample records approximately 100,000 distinct CDR3 sequences, around 57% being singletons. This sample's RNA came from whole unsorted tissue. The normal lung tissue was taken more than 3 cm from the tumor edge. The CDR3 is 15 residues long. Germline CDR1 and CDR2: MGHDK and SYGVNS. Trimming took 4 bases from V and 1 from J, leaving 13 bases between them. The origin of this receptor is a man aged 55 to 70 with non-small cell lung cancer. Input material: distant non-tumor lung tissue. The chain is built from TRBV25-1 and TRBJ1-1, with D possibly being TRBD1 (5 bases). CDR3 loop: CASSARERANTEAFF. As DNA, the CDR3 is TGTGCCAGCAGTGCCAGGGAGAGGGCGAACACTGAAGCTTTCTTT.